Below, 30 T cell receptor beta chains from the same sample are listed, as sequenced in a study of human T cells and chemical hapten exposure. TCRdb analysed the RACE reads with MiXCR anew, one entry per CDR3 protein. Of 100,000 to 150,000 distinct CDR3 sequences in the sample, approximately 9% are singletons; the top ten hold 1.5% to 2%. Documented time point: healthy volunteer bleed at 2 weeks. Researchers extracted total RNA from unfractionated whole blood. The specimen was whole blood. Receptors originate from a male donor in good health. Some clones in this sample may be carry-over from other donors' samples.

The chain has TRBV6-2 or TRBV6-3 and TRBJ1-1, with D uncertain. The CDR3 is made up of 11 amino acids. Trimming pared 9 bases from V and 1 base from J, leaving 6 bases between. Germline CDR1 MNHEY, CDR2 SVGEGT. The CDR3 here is CASWENTEAFF. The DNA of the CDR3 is TGTGCCAGTTGGGAGAACACTGAAGCTTTCTTT.

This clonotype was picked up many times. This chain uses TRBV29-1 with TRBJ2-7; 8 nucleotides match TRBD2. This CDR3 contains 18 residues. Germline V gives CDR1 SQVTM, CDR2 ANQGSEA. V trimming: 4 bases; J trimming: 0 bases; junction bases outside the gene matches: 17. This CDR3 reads CSVGLVAGHSGSSYEQYF. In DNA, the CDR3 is TGCAGCGTTGGATTGGTAGCGGGACATTCCGGGAGCTCCTACGAGCAGTACTTC.

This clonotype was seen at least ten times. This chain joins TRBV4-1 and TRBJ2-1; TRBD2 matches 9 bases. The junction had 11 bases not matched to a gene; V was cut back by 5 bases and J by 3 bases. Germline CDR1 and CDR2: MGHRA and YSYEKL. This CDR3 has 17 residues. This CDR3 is CASSGQSGGRDYNEQFF. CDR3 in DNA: TGCGCCAGCAGCGGGCAGAGCGGCGGGAGGGACTACAATGAGCAGTTCTTC.

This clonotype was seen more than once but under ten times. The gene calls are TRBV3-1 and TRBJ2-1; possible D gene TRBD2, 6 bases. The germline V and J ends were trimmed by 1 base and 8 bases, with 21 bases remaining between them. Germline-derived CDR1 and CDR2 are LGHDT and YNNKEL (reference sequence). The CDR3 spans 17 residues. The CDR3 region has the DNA TGTGCCAGCAGCCAAGTGGGCAAGGAGCCCTCTAGCGATGAGCAGTTCTTC. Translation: CASSQVGKEPSSDEQFF.

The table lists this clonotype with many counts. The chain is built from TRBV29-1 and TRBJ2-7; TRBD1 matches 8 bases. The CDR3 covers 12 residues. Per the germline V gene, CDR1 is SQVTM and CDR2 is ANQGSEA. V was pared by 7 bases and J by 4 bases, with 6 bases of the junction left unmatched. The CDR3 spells CSDDRGQYEQYF. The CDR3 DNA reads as TGCAGCGACGACAGGGGCCAATACGAGCAGTACTTC.

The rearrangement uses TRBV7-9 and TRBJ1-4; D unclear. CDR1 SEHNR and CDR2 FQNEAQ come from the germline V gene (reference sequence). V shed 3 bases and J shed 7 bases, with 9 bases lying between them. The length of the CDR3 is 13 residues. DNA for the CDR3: TGTGCCAGCAGCTTGGGGAGCCTTGAAAAACTGTTTTTT. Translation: CASSLGSLEKLFF.

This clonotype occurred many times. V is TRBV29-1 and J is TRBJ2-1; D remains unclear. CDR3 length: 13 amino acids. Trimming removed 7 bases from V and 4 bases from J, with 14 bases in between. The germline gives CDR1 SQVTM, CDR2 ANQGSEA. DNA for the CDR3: TGCAGCGAAATGGACCGCACTTACAATGAGCAGTTCTTC. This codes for CSEMDRTYNEQFF.

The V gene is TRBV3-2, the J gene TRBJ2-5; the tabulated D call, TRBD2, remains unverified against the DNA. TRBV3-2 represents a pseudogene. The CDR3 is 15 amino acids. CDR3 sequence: CASSLTHAGGETQYF. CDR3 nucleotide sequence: TGTGCCAGCAGCCTCACCCACGCGGGGGGGGAGACCCAGTACTTC.

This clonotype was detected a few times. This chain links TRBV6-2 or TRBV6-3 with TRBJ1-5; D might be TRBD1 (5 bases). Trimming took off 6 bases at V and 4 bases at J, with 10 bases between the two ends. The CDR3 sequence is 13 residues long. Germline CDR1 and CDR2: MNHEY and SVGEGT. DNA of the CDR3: TGTGCCAGCAGCTTACAGGTTAATCAGCCCCAGCATTTT. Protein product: CASSLQVNQPQHF.

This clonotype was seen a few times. For the CDR3, the DNA is TGCAGTGCTAGAGATCTCGACAGGGGCAATGGCTACACCTTC. Its translation is CSARDLDRGNGYTF. The chain joins TRBV20-1 to TRBJ1-2, with 8 bases lining up with TRBD1. Germline lookup yields CDR1 DFQATT and CDR2 SNEGSKA (reference sequence). The V gene end was trimmed by 0 bases and the J gene end by 6 bases; junction bases not matched to a gene: 6. The CDR3 spans 14 residues.

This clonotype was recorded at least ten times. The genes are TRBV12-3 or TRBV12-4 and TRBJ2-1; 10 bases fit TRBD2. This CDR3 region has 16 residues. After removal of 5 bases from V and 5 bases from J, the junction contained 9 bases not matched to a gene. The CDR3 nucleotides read TGTGCCAGCAGTCCCCGGACTAGCGGAGACCACAATGAGCAGTTCTTC. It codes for CASSPRTSGDHNEQFF.

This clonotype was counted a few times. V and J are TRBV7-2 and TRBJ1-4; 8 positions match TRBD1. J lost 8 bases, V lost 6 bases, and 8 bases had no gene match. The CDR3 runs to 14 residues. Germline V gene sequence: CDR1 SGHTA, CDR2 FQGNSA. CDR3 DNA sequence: TGTGCCAGCAGAGAGACAGGGGCGGGGGAAAAACTGTTTTTT. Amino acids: CASRETGAGEKLFF.

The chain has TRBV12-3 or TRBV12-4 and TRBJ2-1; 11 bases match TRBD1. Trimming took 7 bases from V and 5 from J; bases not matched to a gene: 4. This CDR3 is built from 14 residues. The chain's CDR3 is CASTRDRGNNEQFF. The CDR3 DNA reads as TGTGCCAGCACCCGGGACAGGGGGAACAATGAGCAGTTCTTC.

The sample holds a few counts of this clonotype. The CDR3 spells CASGVGLRGGSYNEQFF. The DNA for the CDR3 is TGTGCCAGCGGAGTTGGGTTGAGAGGGGGGTCCTACAATGAGCAGTTCTTC. The chain joins TRBV12-3 or TRBV12-4 to TRBJ2-1; D may match TRBD1 or TRBD2 (6 bases each). The CDR3 runs to 17 residues. Deletions cut 8 bases from V and 1 base from J, with 21 bases between.

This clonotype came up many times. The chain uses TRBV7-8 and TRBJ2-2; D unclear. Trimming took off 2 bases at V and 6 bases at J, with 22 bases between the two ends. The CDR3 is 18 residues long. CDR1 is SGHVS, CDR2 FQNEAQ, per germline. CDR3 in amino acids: CASSLFRGQKVLAGELFF. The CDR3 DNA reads TGTGCCAGCAGCTTATTTCGTGGCCAGAAAGTACTCGCCGGGGAGCTGTTTTTT.

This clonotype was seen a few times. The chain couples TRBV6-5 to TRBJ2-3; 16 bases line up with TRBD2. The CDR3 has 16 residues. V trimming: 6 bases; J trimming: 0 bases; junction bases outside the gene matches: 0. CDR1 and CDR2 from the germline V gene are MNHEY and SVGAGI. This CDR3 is CASRGLAGGSTDTQYF. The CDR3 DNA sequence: TGTGCCAGCAGGGGACTAGCGGGAGGGAGCACAGATACGCAGTATTTT.

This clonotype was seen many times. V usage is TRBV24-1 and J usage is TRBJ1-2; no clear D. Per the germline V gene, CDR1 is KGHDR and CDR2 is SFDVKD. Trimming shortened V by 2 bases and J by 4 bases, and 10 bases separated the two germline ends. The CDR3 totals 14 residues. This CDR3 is CATSDSGRSYGYTF. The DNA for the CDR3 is TGTGCCACCAGTGATTCTGGGAGGAGCTATGGCTACACCTTC.

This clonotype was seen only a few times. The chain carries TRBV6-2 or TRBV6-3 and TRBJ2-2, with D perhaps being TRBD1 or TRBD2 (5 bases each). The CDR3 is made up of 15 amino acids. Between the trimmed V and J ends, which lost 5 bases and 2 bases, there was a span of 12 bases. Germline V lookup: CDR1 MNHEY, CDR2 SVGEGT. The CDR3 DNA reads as TGTGCCAGCAGTACCGGGACGGTAAACACCGGGGAGCTGTTTTTT. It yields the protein CASSTGTVNTGELFF.

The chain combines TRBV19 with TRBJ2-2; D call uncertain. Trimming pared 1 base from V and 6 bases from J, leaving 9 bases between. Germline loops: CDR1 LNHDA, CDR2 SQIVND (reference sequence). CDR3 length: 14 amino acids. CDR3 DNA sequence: TGTGCCAGTAGTATAGTAGAGTCGCCCGGGGAGCTGTTTTTT. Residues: CASSIVESPGELFF. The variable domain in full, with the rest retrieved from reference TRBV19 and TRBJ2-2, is DGGITQSPKYLFRKEGQNVTLSCEQNLNHDAMYWYRQDPGQGLRLIYYSQIVNDFQKGDIAEGYSVSREKKESFPLTVTSAQKNPTAFYLCASSIVESPGELFFGEGSRLTVL.

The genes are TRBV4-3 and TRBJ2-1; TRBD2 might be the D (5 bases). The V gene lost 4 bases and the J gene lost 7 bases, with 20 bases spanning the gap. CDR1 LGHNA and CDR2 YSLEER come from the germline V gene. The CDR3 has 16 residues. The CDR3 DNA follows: TGCGCCAGCAGCCCTGAGCTGGACTTAGTCGGGAATGAGCAGTTCTTC. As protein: CASSPELDLVGNEQFF.

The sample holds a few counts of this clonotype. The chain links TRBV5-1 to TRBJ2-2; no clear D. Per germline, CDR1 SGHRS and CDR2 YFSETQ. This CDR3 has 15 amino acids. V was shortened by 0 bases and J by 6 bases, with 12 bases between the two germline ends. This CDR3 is CASSLGPPPAGELFF. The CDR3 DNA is TGCGCCAGCAGCTTGGGACCCCCCCCGGCCGGGGAGCTGTTTTTT.

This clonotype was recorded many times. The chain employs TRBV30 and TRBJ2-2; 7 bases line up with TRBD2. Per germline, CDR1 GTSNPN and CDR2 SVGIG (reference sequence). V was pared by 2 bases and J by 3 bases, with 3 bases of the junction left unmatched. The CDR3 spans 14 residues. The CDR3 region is CAWSSLADTGELFF. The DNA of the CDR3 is TGTGCCTGGAGTTCCCTAGCGGACACCGGGGAGCTGTTTTTT.

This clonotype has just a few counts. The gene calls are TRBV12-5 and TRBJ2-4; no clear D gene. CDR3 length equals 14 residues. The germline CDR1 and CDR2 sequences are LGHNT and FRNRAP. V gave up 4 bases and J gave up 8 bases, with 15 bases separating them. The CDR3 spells CASGSSSRSDIQYF. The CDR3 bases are TGTGCTAGTGGTTCCAGTTCTCGCTCGGACATTCAGTACTTC.

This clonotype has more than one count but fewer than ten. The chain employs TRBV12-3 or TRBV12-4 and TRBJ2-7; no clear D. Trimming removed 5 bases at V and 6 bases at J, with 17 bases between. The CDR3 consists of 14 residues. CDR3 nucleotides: TGTGCCAGCAGTCGGACCGGCAGGACGGTCGAGCAGTACTTC. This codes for CASSRTGRTVEQYF.

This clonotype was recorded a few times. The chain's CDR3 is CSAPGLLAGGHNEQFF. The CDR3 nucleotides read TGCAGTGCCCCGGGCCTACTAGCGGGAGGACACAATGAGCAGTTCTTC. The rearrangement links TRBV20-1 to TRBJ2-1; 12 bases align to TRBD2. The trim removed 6 bases at V and 5 bases at J, leaving 11 bases unmatched. Germline CDR1 and CDR2: DFQATT and SNEGSKA (reference sequence). This CDR3 has 16 residues.

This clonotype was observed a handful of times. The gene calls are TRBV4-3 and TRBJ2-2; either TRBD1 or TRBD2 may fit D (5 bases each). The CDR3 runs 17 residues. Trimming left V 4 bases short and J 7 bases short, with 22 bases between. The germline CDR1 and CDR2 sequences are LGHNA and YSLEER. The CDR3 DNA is TGCGCCAGCAGCCGAGGGACCGAGGGCGTCGGTAGCGGGGAGCTGTTTTTT. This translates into CASSRGTEGVGSGELFF.

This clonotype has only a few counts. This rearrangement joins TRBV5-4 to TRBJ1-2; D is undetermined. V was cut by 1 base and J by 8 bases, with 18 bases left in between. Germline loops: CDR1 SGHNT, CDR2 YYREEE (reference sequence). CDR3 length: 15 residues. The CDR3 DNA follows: TGTGCCAGCAGCTTGAGTTTAGGGAGCCCTTTCGGCTACACCTTC. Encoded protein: CASSLSLGSPFGYTF.

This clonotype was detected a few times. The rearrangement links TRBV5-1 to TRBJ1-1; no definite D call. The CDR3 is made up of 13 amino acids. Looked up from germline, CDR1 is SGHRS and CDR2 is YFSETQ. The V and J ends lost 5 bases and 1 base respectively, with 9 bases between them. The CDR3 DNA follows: TGCGCCAGCAGATTACCGGCGAACACTGAAGCTTTCTTT. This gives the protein CASRLPANTEAFF.

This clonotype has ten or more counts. This CDR3 reads CASTLGDRNSPLHF. The CDR3 nucleotides are TGTGCCAGCACCTTGGGGGACAGAAATTCACCCCTCCACTTT. This chain links TRBV12-3 or TRBV12-4 with TRBJ1-6, with TRBD1 identical over 7 bases. This CDR3 has 14 residues. The trim removed 7 bases at V and 7 bases at J, leaving 7 bases unmatched.

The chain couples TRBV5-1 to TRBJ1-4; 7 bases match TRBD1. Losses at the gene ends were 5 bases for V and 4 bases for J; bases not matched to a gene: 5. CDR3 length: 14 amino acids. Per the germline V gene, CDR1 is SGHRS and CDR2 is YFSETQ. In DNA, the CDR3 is TGCGCCAGCAGACGACAGGGCCTTAATGAAAAACTGTTTTTT. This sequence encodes CASRRQGLNEKLFF.